This passage covers 29 T cell receptor beta chains from one sample sequenced in a study of shared clonotypes between healthy human individuals. The protocol was immunoSEQ multiplex PCR, while the TCRdb copy is restricted to in-frame clones and leaves out a portion. The table has approximately 2,000,000 clones, over 85% seen once; the top ten hold 1.5% to 2%. CD45RO-negative, CCR7-selected cells formed the naive CD8 fraction, which excluded terminally differentiated effector memory CD45RA+ cells. Source material: naive CD8+ T cells from PBMCs. The receptors shown here come from a man between 18 and 29 years old in good health. Some clones in this sample may be carry-over from other donors' samples.

The chain recombines TRBV11-2 with TRBJ2-3; D is perhaps TRBD1 (6 bases). CDR1 SGHAT and CDR2 FQNNGV come from the germline V gene. V lost 3 bases, J lost 2 bases, and 15 bases lay in between. The CDR3 totals 16 residues. CDR3 protein: CASSFRDRPYTDTQYF. CDR3 coding DNA: TGTGCCAGCAGCTTTCGCGACAGGCCGTACACAGATACGCAGTATTTT. The full variable domain, with the rest looked up from reference TRBV11-2 and TRBJ2-3, is EAGVAQSPRYKIIEKRQSVAFWCNPISGHATLYWYQQILGQGPKLLIQFQNNGVVDDSQLPKDRFSAERLKGVDSTLKIQPAKLEDSAVYLCASSFRDRPYTDTQYFGPGTRLTVL.

The chain is built from TRBV19 and TRBJ1-3, with D hard to call. The germline CDR1 and CDR2 sequences are LNHDA and SQIVND (reference sequence). The CDR3 is 13 residues long. The V end was cut by 5 bases, the J end by 0 bases, with 5 bases between. The CDR3 region is CASSEGSGNTIYF. The CDR3 nucleotides read TGTGCCAGTAGTGAAGGCTCTGGAAACACCATATATTTT. The complete variable domain, with remaining parts taken from reference TRBV19 and TRBJ1-3, reads DGGITQSPKYLFRKEGQNVTLSCEQNLNHDAMYWYRQDPGQGLRLIYYSQIVNDFQKGDIAEGYSVSREKKESFPLTVTSAQKNPTAFYLCASSEGSGNTIYFGEGSWLTVV.

For this clone: The identical CDR3 is also encoded by other nucleotide sequences in the sample. The rearrangement uses TRBV29-1 and TRBJ2-1, with D unresolved. The CDR3 length is 11 residues. The germline V gene encodes CDR1 SQVTM and CDR2 ANQGSEA. V was trimmed by 4 bases and J by 4 bases, leaving 5 bases between them. This CDR3 reads CSVGLYNEQFF. The CDR3 coding sequence is TGCAGCGTTGGGCTATACAATGAGCAGTTCTTC.

Concerning this clone itself: The same CDR3 is also encoded by other DNA sequences in this sample. This chain uses TRBV13 with TRBJ2-7; D is perhaps TRBD2 (6 bases). Germline CDR1 reads PRHDT; CDR2 reads FYEKMQ (reference sequence). The CDR3 loop spans 14 amino acids. V gave up 5 bases and J gave up 3 bases, with 14 bases separating them. The chain's CDR3 is CASSPGTGVYEQYF. In nucleotides, the CDR3 is TGTGCCAGCAGCCCCGGGACTGGGGTCTACGAGCAGTACTTC.

This clone occurred a few times. The gene calls are TRBV9 and TRBJ1-1; no reliable D call. V was clipped by 2 bases and J by 1 base, with 12 bases between them. The CDR3 consists of 15 residues. Germline lookup yields CDR1 SGDLS and CDR2 YYNGEE. CDR3 protein: CASSVFSSPNTEAFF. The CDR3 DNA sequence: TGTGCCAGCAGCGTCTTCAGCAGCCCGAACACTGAAGCTTTCTTT.

Notes on this clone: The sample contains more than one DNA sequence encoding this CDR3. The genes are TRBV7-9 and TRBJ2-3; D is undetermined. Trimming stripped 5 bases from V and 3 bases from J, with 6 bases between. This CDR3 spans 12 amino acids. From germline, CDR1 is SEHNR and CDR2 FQNEAQ (reference sequence). CDR3 residues: CASSLGTDTQYF. CDR3 nucleotide sequence: TGTGCCAGCAGCCTCGGGACAGATACGCAGTATTTT.

This chain connects TRBV10-2 to TRBJ2-7, with D possibly called TRBD1 or TRBD2 (5 bases each). Trimming removed 7 bases from V and 6 bases from J, with 22 bases in between. The CDR3 is 15 amino acids. Germline-derived CDR1 and CDR2 are WSHSY and SAAADI. For the CDR3, the DNA is TGCGCCAGCACTCACGGGGTGGGGACCCCCCTCGAGCAGTACTTC. The encoded protein is CASTHGVGTPLEQYF.

The J gene is TRBJ2-5, the V gene TRBV7-8; D unclear. V was clipped by 5 bases and J by 5 bases, with 15 bases between them. The CDR3 is 14 amino acids. Germline V lookup: CDR1 SGHVS, CDR2 FQNEAQ. The CDR3 region has the DNA TGTGCCAGCAGCCAAGTAGATTGGTTGGAGACCCAGTACTTC. Translated, it gives CASSQVDWLETQYF.

As regards this clone: Other nucleotide sequences in the sample specify the same CDR3. The chain is built from TRBV19 and TRBJ2-5; D is unclear. V lost 6 bases to trimming and J lost 3 bases, with 11 bases between them. Germline values: CDR1 LNHDA, CDR2 SQIVND (reference sequence). This CDR3 is built from 13 residues. The CDR3 DNA is TGTGCCAGTAGCGATGACGGAGAAGAGACCCAGTACTTC. It yields the protein CASSDDGEETQYF.

The rearrangement links TRBV5-1 to TRBJ1-1; weak D call: TRBD1 (6 bases). Trimming removed 4 bases from V and 5 bases from J, with 15 bases in between. The germline V gene has CDR1 SGHRS and CDR2 YFSETQ. This CDR3 comprises 14 residues. The CDR3 region is CASSPEDSYTEAFF. The CDR3 DNA is TGCGCCAGCAGCCCGGAGGACAGTTATACTGAAGCTTTCTTT.

V usage is TRBV9 and J usage is TRBJ2-7; the match to TRBD1 covers 9 bases. Trimming took 7 bases from V and 5 from J; bases not matched to a gene: 4. From germline, CDR1 is SGDLS and CDR2 YYNGEE. The CDR3 is made up of 12 amino acids. The CDR3, as DNA: TGTGCCAGCGGTACAGGGGGCGACGAGCAGTACTTC. It translates to CASGTGGDEQYF. Drawing the rest from reference TRBV9 and TRBJ2-7, the complete variable domain is DSGVTQTPKHLITATGQRVTLRCSPRSGDLSVYWYQQSLDQGLQFLIQYYNGEERAKGNILERFSAQQFPDLHSELNLSSLELGDSALYFCASGTGGDEQYFGPGTRLTVT.

The rearrangement links TRBV5-4 to TRBJ1-1; possible D gene TRBD1, 5 bases. The CDR3 is 13 residues long. V was cut by 2 bases and J by 5 bases, with 10 bases left in between. Germline V lookup: CDR1 SGHNT, CDR2 YYREEE (reference sequence). CDR3: CASSFNGGTEAFF. The CDR3 coding sequence is TGTGCCAGCAGCTTCAACGGGGGAACTGAAGCTTTCTTT.

The J gene is TRBJ2-7, the V gene TRBV27; D remains ambiguous. Trimming took 3 bases from V and 4 from J, leaving 10 bases between them. Per the germline V gene, CDR1 is MNHEY and CDR2 is SMNVEV (reference sequence). The CDR3 has 13 residues. The CDR3 region is CASSFGQVYEQYF. CDR3 nucleotides: TGTGCCAGCAGTTTTGGCCAGGTTTACGAGCAGTACTTC.

This rearrangement joins TRBV7-2 to TRBJ1-1; 10 bases align to TRBD1. The V gene's germline CDR1 is SGHTA and CDR2 FQGNSA. CDR3 length equals 14 residues. Trimming at V came to 2 bases and at J to 10 bases, leaving 7 bases not matched to a gene. CDR3 region: CASSLTDRGRGAFF. The CDR3 bases are TGTGCCAGCAGCTTAACCGACAGGGGGCGCGGAGCTTTCTTT.

The V and J genes are TRBV29-1 and TRBJ2-1; 7 bases map to TRBD2. CDR1 is SQVTM and CDR2 is ANQGSEA in the germline V gene. CDR3 size: 14 residues. J gave up 7 bases and V 3 bases, and 9 bases lay outside the gene matches. CDR3 in DNA: TGCAGCGTTGATACCGGCGGGAGAGGGAATGAGCAGTTCTTC. Amino acid sequence: CSVDTGGRGNEQFF.

This clone was seen just once. The chain recombines TRBV25-1 with TRBJ2-7; no definite D call. Germline CDR1 is MGHDK and CDR2 is SYGVNS. This CDR3 spans 12 amino acids. V lost 3 bases to trimming and J lost 5 bases, with 8 bases between them. The CDR3 DNA sequence: TGTGCCAGCAGTGAGAGCATCCACGAGCAGTACTTC. Amino acids: CASSESIHEQYF.

The genes are TRBV29-1 and TRBJ1-2; no clear D. Trimming took 7 bases from V and 7 from J, leaving 13 bases between them. This CDR3 has 11 amino acids. Germline lookup yields CDR1 SQVTM and CDR2 ANQGSEA. The CDR3 here is CSAAAGSGYTF. Written as DNA, the CDR3 is TGCAGCGCTGCCGCGGGGTCTGGCTACACCTTC.

V is TRBV5-4 and J is TRBJ2-7, with 8 bases matching TRBD2. The trim removed 4 bases at V and 1 base at J, leaving 7 bases unmatched. The length of the CDR3 is 15 residues. From germline, CDR1 is SGHNT and CDR2 YYREEE (reference sequence). In DNA form, the CDR3 reads TGTGCCAGCAGCCGCACGGGACTAGGGTCCTACGAGCAGTACTTC. Translated, it gives CASSRTGLGSYEQYF.

The chain joins TRBV13 to TRBJ2-6; D is possibly TRBD2 (6 bases). The CDR3 totals 17 residues. Germline V lookup: CDR1 PRHDT, CDR2 FYEKMQ (reference sequence). Trimming left V 2 bases short and J 2 bases short, with 13 bases between. In nucleotides, the CDR3 is TGTGCCAGCAGCTTATATGGACGGGAGACTGGGGCCAACGTCCTGACTTTC. The encoded protein is CASSLYGRETGANVLTF.

The chain uses TRBV28 and TRBJ1-2; the match to TRBD1 covers 10 bases. Per the germline V gene, CDR1 is MDHEN and CDR2 is SYDVKM. Losses at the gene ends were 6 bases for V and 5 bases for J; bases not matched to a gene: 6. This CDR3 is built from 14 residues. The CDR3 nucleotides are TGTGCCAGCAGCCCCGACAGGGGGCTTTATGGCTACACCTTC. This encodes CASSPDRGLYGYTF.

V usage is TRBV5-4 and J usage is TRBJ2-3; TRBD2 matches 9 bases. V trimming: 1 base; J trimming: 6 bases; junction bases outside the gene matches: 6. This CDR3 has 15 residues. Looked up from germline, CDR1 is SGHNT and CDR2 is YYREEE (reference sequence). DNA of the CDR3: TGTGCCAGCAGCTTGAAGCGGGAGGTGCGGGATACGCAGTATTTT. Amino acid sequence: CASSLKREVRDTQYF.

The chain combines TRBV29-1 with TRBJ2-7; 9 bases agree with TRBD2. V lost 2 bases to trimming and J lost 4 bases; unmatched junction nucleotides: 3. The CDR3 contains 13 residues. The germline V gene encodes CDR1 SQVTM and CDR2 ANQGSEA. Here the CDR3 reads CSVETLAGYEQYF. Written as DNA, the CDR3 is TGCAGCGTTGAAACCCTAGCGGGGTACGAGCAGTACTTC.

The rearrangement uses TRBV7-2 and TRBJ1-3; D remains ambiguous. The CDR3 spans 12 residues. Trimming left V 3 bases short and J 3 bases short, with 3 bases between. From germline, CDR1 is SGHTA and CDR2 FQGNSA. CDR3 loop: CASSFYGNTIYF. As DNA, the CDR3 is TGTGCCAGCAGCTTTTATGGAAACACCATATATTTT.

The chain joins TRBV7-9 to TRBJ2-7, with 9 bases lining up with TRBD2. Trimming took 5 bases from V and 0 from J; bases not matched to a gene: 5. CDR1 and CDR2 from the germline V gene are SEHNR and FQNEAQ (reference sequence). The CDR3 is 15 amino acids. The CDR3 DNA is TGTGCCAGCAGCCACGGACTAGCGAGCTCCTACGAGCAGTACTTC. It encodes CASSHGLASSYEQYF. The variable domain in full, completed from reference TRBV7-9 and TRBJ2-7, reads DTGVSQNPRHKITKRGQNVTFRCDPISEHNRLYWYRQTLGQGPEFLTYFQNEAQLEKSRLLSDRFSAERPKGSFSTLEIQRTEQGDSAMYLCASSHGLASSYEQYFGPGTRLTVT.

The chain is built from TRBV13 and TRBJ1-4; 9 nucleotides agree with TRBD1. CDR3 size: 17 residues. The trim removed 5 bases at V and 5 bases at J, leaving 12 bases unmatched. The germline gives CDR1 PRHDT, CDR2 FYEKMQ (reference sequence). The CDR3 loop is CASSTRDRERPNEKLFF. The CDR3 region has the DNA TGTGCCAGCAGCACCCGGGACAGGGAGCGGCCCAATGAAAAACTGTTTTTT.

The chain combines TRBV15 with TRBJ2-2, with no clear D. The CDR3 spans 14 residues. V lost 6 bases, J lost 6 bases, and 14 bases lay in between. Germline values: CDR1 LNHNV, CDR2 YYDKDF (reference sequence). This CDR3 reads CATSSMRLSGELFF. The CDR3 coding sequence is TGTGCCACCAGTAGTATGAGGCTGTCCGGGGAGCTGTTTTTT.

This rearrangement joins TRBV28 to TRBJ2-1; D remains unclear. CDR1 and CDR2 (germline): MDHEN, SYDVKM. This CDR3 contains 15 residues. V was trimmed by 3 bases and J by 8 bases, leaving 17 bases between them. The CDR3 region has the DNA TGTGCCAGCAGTTTCCTGTACCGGCACCTGGATGAGCAGTTCTTC. This codes for CASSFLYRHLDEQFF.

The chain joins TRBV4-1 to TRBJ2-1; no reliable D call. V gave up 1 base and J gave up 12 bases, with 13 bases separating them. Germline CDR1 is MGHRA and CDR2 is YSYEKL. The CDR3 runs 13 residues. The CDR3 nucleotides read TGCGCCAGCAGCCAAGTCAGGCCAAGTAGGCAGTTCTTC. Its protein product is CASSQVRPSRQFF.

The chain employs TRBV4-1 and TRBJ1-1, with a weak D call TRBD1 (5 bases). Per the germline V gene, CDR1 is MGHRA and CDR2 is YSYEKL. Trimming shortened V by 0 bases and J by 1 base, and 15 bases separated the two germline ends. There are 17 residues in the CDR3. In DNA form, the CDR3 reads TGCGCCAGCAGCCAAGAAAAAAGGGGTCTCGAGAACACTGAAGCTTTCTTT. It encodes CASSQEKRGLENTEAFF.